The 25 T cell receptor beta chains in this list originate from one sample, sequenced in a study of cytomegalovirus exposure and HLA in healthy donors. Produced via immunoSEQ multiplex PCR; TCRdb's table is partial and in-frame only. The sample shows over 200,000 clones, roughly 88% of them seen only once. Sequences were obtained from PBMCs. The origin of the receptors is a woman aged 18-29 years in good health and CMV-seronegative.

V is TRBV9 and J is TRBJ2-5; 8 bases are a match to TRBD1. V trimming: 3 bases; J trimming: 4 bases; junction bases outside the gene matches: 11. The CDR3 runs 16 residues. Germline-derived CDR1 and CDR2 are SGDLS and YYNGEE. The DNA for the CDR3 is TGTGCCAGCAGCGAAGAGGCCAGGGGGCCTCGAGAGACCCAGTACTTC. Its translation: CASSEEARGPRETQYF. The entire variable domain, with the rest obtained from reference TRBV9 and TRBJ2-5, is as follows: DSGVTQTPKHLITATGQRVTLRCSPRSGDLSVYWYQQSLDQGLQFLIQYYNGEERAKGNILERFSAQQFPDLHSELNLSSLELGDSALYFCASSEEARGPRETQYFGPGTRLLVL.

The chain carries TRBV5-1 and TRBJ2-1; TRBD2 agrees at 8 bases. CDR1 and CDR2 from the germline V gene are SGHRS and YFSETQ. There are 15 residues in the CDR3. The J segment lost 6 bases and the V segment lost 0 bases, leaving 5 bases of the junction unmatched. CDR3: CASSLGAGVGNEQFF. Here the CDR3 DNA reads TGCGCCAGCAGCTTGGGAGCGGGAGTGGGCAATGAGCAGTTCTTC.

The table lists this clone with a count of one. The chain has TRBV4-1 and TRBJ2-7, with D possibly matching TRBD1 (5 bases). Deletions cut 1 base from V and 2 bases from J, with 15 bases between. The germline CDR1 and CDR2 sequences are MGHRA and YSYEKL. The CDR3 has 16 residues. CDR3 bases: TGCGCCAGCAGCCAAGTGGGCAGGGTCTTTACCTACGAGCAGTACTTC. This sequence encodes CASSQVGRVFTYEQYF.

The gene calls are TRBV18 and TRBJ1-4; tentatively, D is TRBD1 (5 bases). CDR3 length: 14 residues. Germline V CDR1 and CDR2: KGHSH, LQKENI. V lost 3 bases and J 0 bases, leaving 5 bases between the germline ends. The chain's CDR3 is CASSPTATNEKLFF. Written as DNA, the CDR3 is TGTGCCAGCTCACCGACAGCAACTAATGAAAAACTGTTTTTT.

The rearrangement links TRBV30 to TRBJ1-1, with D maybe TRBD1 (5 bases). The CDR3 contains 13 residues. V lost 2 bases and J lost 4, with 11 bases in between. Germline loops: CDR1 GTSNPN, CDR2 SVGIG (reference sequence). CDR3 DNA sequence: TGTGCCTGGAGTAAGGGGCCGACCACTGAAGCTTTCTTT. As protein: CAWSKGPTTEAFF. The full variable domain, in which reference TRBV30 and TRBJ1-1 provide the parts outside the CDR3, is SQTIHQWPATLVQPVGSPLSLECTVEGTSNPNLYWYRQAAGRGLQLLFYSVGIGQISSEVPQNLSASRPQDRQFILSSKKLLLSDSGFYLCAWSKGPTTEAFFGQGTRLTVV.

The CDR3 loop reads CASSVGQAHGYTF. Written as DNA, the CDR3 is TGTGCCAGCAGCGTAGGACAGGCCCATGGCTACACCTTC. The chain couples TRBV2 to TRBJ1-2, with TRBD1 matching over 7 bases. The CDR3 sequence is 13 residues long. Unmatched junction bases numbered 7, after V lost 6 bases and J lost 6 bases. From germline, CDR1 is SNHLY and CDR2 FYNNEI. The entire variable domain, with the rest obtained from reference TRBV2 and TRBJ1-2, is as follows: EPEVTQTPSHQVTQMGQEVILRCVPISNHLYFYWYRQILGQKVEFLVSFYNNEISEKSEIFDDQFSVERPDGSNFTLKIRSTKLEDSAMYFCASSVGQAHGYTFGSGTRLTVV.

The gene calls are TRBV9 and TRBJ2-3; unclear D gene. The CDR3 loop spans 13 amino acids. CDR1 SGDLS and CDR2 YYNGEE come from the germline V gene. The V and J ends lost 3 bases and 0 bases respectively, with 5 bases between them. In DNA, the CDR3 is TGTGCCAGCAGCGCGGAGAGCACAGATACGCAGTATTTT. Protein product: CASSAESTDTQYF.

This clone was seen a single time. The J gene is TRBJ2-5, the V gene TRBV11-2; D possibly corresponds to TRBD2 (5 bases). The CDR3 covers 13 residues. Per the germline V gene, CDR1 is SGHAT and CDR2 is FQNNGV. Trimming took 4 bases from V and 6 from J, leaving 12 bases between them. The CDR3 DNA sequence: TGTGCCAGCAGCTCCGGACCGGGGAAGACCCAGTACTTC. Its protein product is CASSSGPGKTQYF. The full variable domain, its missing parts supplied by reference TRBV11-2 and TRBJ2-5, is EAGVAQSPRYKIIEKRQSVAFWCNPISGHATLYWYQQILGQGPKLLIQFQNNGVVDDSQLPKDRFSAERLKGVDSTLKIQPAKLEDSAVYLCASSSGPGKTQYFGPGTRLLVL.

The gene calls are TRBV5-6 and TRBJ2-3, with 10 bases matching TRBD2. The CDR3 totals 13 residues. V gave up 9 bases and J gave up 4 bases; unmatched junction bases: 5. Germline values: CDR1 SGHDT, CDR2 YYEEEE. The CDR3 here is CATSSGSADTQYF. The CDR3, as DNA: TGTGCCACCTCTAGCGGGAGCGCAGATACGCAGTATTTT.

The V gene is TRBV4-1, the J gene TRBJ1-4, with D perhaps TRBD1 (5 bases). The V gene's germline CDR1 is MGHRA and CDR2 YSYEKL. The CDR3 loop spans 16 amino acids. V was trimmed by 1 base and J by 5 bases, leaving 14 bases between them. For the CDR3, the DNA is TGCGCCAGCAGCCAAGGGGGGGAGGGTCCCAATGAAAAACTGTTTTTT. As protein: CASSQGGEGPNEKLFF.

This chain connects TRBV7-3 to TRBJ2-1; 7 bases fit TRBD1. CDR3 size: 16 residues. Germline values: CDR1 SGHTA, CDR2 FQGTGA. The J segment lost 5 bases and the V segment lost 5 bases, leaving 12 bases of the junction unmatched. The CDR3 nucleotides are TGTGCCAGCAGCGACCCGACAGGGAAAGGCGACAATGAGCAGTTCTTC. This codes for CASSDPTGKGDNEQFF.

This clone was seen more than once but under ten times. V usage is TRBV30 and J usage is TRBJ1-1, with 9 positions matching TRBD1. The germline CDR1 and CDR2 sequences are GTSNPN and SVGIG (reference sequence). The CDR3 contains 13 residues. Losses at the gene ends were 5 bases for V and 3 bases for J; bases not matched to a gene: 4. CDR3: CAWARDRDTEAFF. DNA of the CDR3: TGTGCCTGGGCCCGGGACAGGGACACTGAAGCTTTCTTT.

The gene calls are TRBV6-6 and TRBJ2-7; no clear D gene. The germline V gene has CDR1 MNHNY and CDR2 SVGAGI (reference sequence). CDR3 length: 13 amino acids. The V end lost 4 bases, the J end lost 2 bases, and 9 bases lay between the germline ends. CDR3: CASSLTETYEQYF. Written as DNA, the CDR3 is TGTGCCAGCAGTTTAACGGAGACCTACGAGCAGTACTTC.

The rearrangement links TRBV6-4 to TRBJ2-1, with 9 bases matching TRBD1. From germline, CDR1 is MRHNA and CDR2 SNTAGT. V trimming: 0 bases; J trimming: 6 bases; junction bases outside the gene matches: 6. The CDR3 spans 16 residues. CDR3 region: CASSDSPGDRANEQFF. The CDR3 coding sequence is TGTGCCAGCAGTGACTCACCGGGGGACAGGGCCAATGAGCAGTTCTTC.

The chain couples TRBV7-9 to TRBJ1-1, with a weak D call TRBD1 (5 bases). V lost 5 bases and J lost 5, with 9 bases in between. Germline V CDR1 and CDR2: SEHNR, FQNEAQ (reference sequence). The CDR3 has 12 amino acids. The CDR3 bases are TGTGCCAGCAGCCAAGGGGTGACTGAAGCTTTCTTT. Translation: CASSQGVTEAFF.

This clone came up once. This rearrangement joins TRBV19 to TRBJ2-7; possibly TRBD2 for D (5 bases). Trimming removed 3 bases at V and 2 bases at J, with 11 bases between. In germline, CDR1 is LNHDA, CDR2 SQIVND (reference sequence). There are 14 residues in the CDR3. Here the CDR3 reads CASSIRDNPYEQYF. For the CDR3, the DNA is TGTGCCAGTAGTATTCGGGATAACCCCTACGAGCAGTACTTC.

V and J are TRBV25-1 and TRBJ2-1, with no clear D. The V gene's germline CDR1 is MGHDK and CDR2 SYGVNS. The CDR3 length is 14 residues. The ends were cut back, 3 bases at V and 6 bases at J, with 12 bases in the middle. The CDR3 sequence: CASSDEVVPNEQFF. The CDR3 region has the DNA TGTGCCAGCAGTGATGAGGTTGTGCCCAATGAGCAGTTCTTC.

This chain joins TRBV27 and TRBJ2-7; no clear D gene. The ends were cut back, 0 bases at V and 4 bases at J, with 13 bases in the middle. Germline V gene lookup returns CDR1 MNHEY and CDR2 SMNVEV (reference sequence). This CDR3 comprises 15 residues. CDR3 DNA: TGTGCCAGCAGTTTATCCGCTCTTGGGCATTACGAGCAGTACTTC. It yields the protein CASSLSALGHYEQYF.

The table lists this clone with a few counts. V usage is TRBV6-5 and J usage is TRBJ2-7; D ambiguous. The germline gives CDR1 MNHEY, CDR2 SVGAGI. The ends were cut back, 2 bases at V and 2 bases at J, with 13 bases in the middle. The CDR3 covers 15 residues. CDR3 region: CASSYSPEPTYEQYF. The DNA of the CDR3 is TGTGCCAGCAGTTACAGTCCCGAGCCTACCTACGAGCAGTACTTC.

V gene TRBV9 combines with J gene TRBJ2-6; 10 bases fit TRBD2. Trimming took 0 bases from V and 0 from J; bases not matched to a gene: 12. The CDR3 covers 21 residues. Per the germline V gene, CDR1 is SGDLS and CDR2 is YYNGEE. The chain's CDR3 is CASSVGPGASGSISGANVLTF. The CDR3 nucleotides are TGTGCCAGCAGCGTAGGGCCCGGGGCTAGCGGGAGCATCTCTGGGGCCAACGTCCTGACTTTC.

The V and J genes are TRBV27 and TRBJ2-1; 9 bases line up with TRBD2. The CDR3 is 18 amino acids. The ends lost 5 bases at V and 5 bases at J; junction bases unmatched: 16. Germline CDR1 and CDR2: MNHEY and SMNVEV (reference sequence). CDR3 region: CASSPKPPAGGAHNEQFF. For the CDR3, the DNA is TGTGCCAGCAGTCCGAAACCTCCAGCGGGAGGAGCACACAATGAGCAGTTCTTC.

The V and J genes are TRBV9 and TRBJ2-2, with 9 nucleotides matching TRBD2. Losses at the gene ends were 3 bases for V and 6 bases for J; bases not matched to a gene: 12. The CDR3 spans 17 residues. Germline CDR1 and CDR2: SGDLS and YYNGEE. The CDR3: CASSALLGAGGPGELFF. Here the CDR3 DNA reads TGTGCCAGCAGCGCCCTTCTGGGTGCGGGAGGGCCCGGGGAGCTGTTTTTT.

This chain connects TRBV30 to TRBJ2-7; 10 bases fit TRBD2. CDR1 is GTSNPN and CDR2 is SVGIG in the germline V gene (reference sequence). With V trimmed by 5 bases and J by 4 bases, 5 bases remained unmatched. The CDR3 is 13 residues long. The CDR3 DNA sequence: TGTGCCTGGGAGCGGGAGGGCTTATACGAGCAGTACTTC. This codes for CAWEREGLYEQYF.

This chain uses TRBV28 with TRBJ1-2, with 12 positions matching TRBD1. Trimming at V came to 0 bases and at J to 5 bases, leaving 4 bases not matched to a gene. The germline V gene encodes CDR1 MDHEN and CDR2 SYDVKM. CDR3 length equals 16 residues. CDR3 sequence: CASSLWGQGAGYGYTF. The CDR3 nucleotides are TGTGCCAGCAGTTTATGGGGACAGGGGGCTGGTTATGGCTACACCTTC.

The chain couples TRBV30 to TRBJ2-3; 9 bases match TRBD2. The germline CDR1 and CDR2 sequences are GTSNPN and SVGIG (reference sequence). Unmatched junction bases numbered 9, after V lost 2 bases and J lost 6 bases. The CDR3 runs to 15 residues. DNA for the CDR3: TGTGCCTGGAGTCCCTTCAGCGGGAGGTGGGATACGCAGTATTTT. Its protein is CAWSPFSGRWDTQYF.